This T cell receptor beta chain was documented in a study of T cell responses to AZD1222 COVID-19 vaccine. Study-wide points: Receipt of two AZD1222 doses was followed by a rise in Spike-specific TCR breadth and depth. Baseline serostatus was positive in only five to seven AZD1222 recipients. Per reports, nearly half of all spike-specific TCRs target regions that are unmutated in variants. Sampling captured repertoires only after the peak T cell response.

The CDR3 sequence is 18 residues long. The germline CDR1 and CDR2 sequences are SGHRS and YFSETQ. V lost 3 bases and J lost 0, with 19 bases in between. The table came from immunoSEQ multiplex PCR; TCRdb's copy has only in-frame clones and leaves some out. The repertoire holds about 130,000 clones, with roughly 84% as singletons. Worth noting for this clone: Its antigen remains unidentified.

The source of this sequence is an adult in good health. This chain links TRBV5-1 with TRBJ1-3; D gene ambiguous. The sequencing used peripheral blood, collected on day 0 of AZD1222 vaccination. In DNA, the CDR3 is TGCGCCAGCAGCTCCGGAGCCAAAGACGGCTACTCTGGAAACACCATATATTTT. It specifies CASSSGAKDGYSGNTIYF.